This T cell receptor (beta chain) was retrieved from a study of blood T cell repertoires in COVID-19. Assay: immunoSEQ multiplex PCR; the TCRdb copy retains only in-frame clones and omits some. The sample contains 150,000 to 200,000 clones, approximately 80% of which appear only once. The clonotype originates from a woman aged 60-75 years who had recovered from COVID-19. The sample comprised PBMCs or T cells enriched from blood (not recorded which).

This CDR3 reads CASTRTGAGYTF. In nucleotides, the CDR3 is TGTGCCAGCACACGGACAGGGGCTGGCTACACCTTC. The rearrangement joins TRBV6-5 to TRBJ1-2; 9 bases line up with TRBD1. The CDR3 is made up of 12 amino acids. V lost 7 bases and J lost 7; bases outside the gene matches: 4. Per germline, CDR1 MNHEY and CDR2 SVGAGI.